Listed below are T cell receptor beta chains from one sample, sequenced in a study of identical twins. TCRdb called the 5' RACE reads again in MiXCR, with one record for every CDR3 protein. The profile shows 690,000 or so distinct CDR3 sequences, less than 7% of them singletons. Sequencing was done on a sample of naive T cells sorted from blood. The receptors here all came from a man aged 18 to 30 in good health. CDR3s include the opening cysteine and the closing phenylalanine or tryptophan. D genes are given only for firm matches. Only some rows state a clone size, as once, few, many or a class for expanded clones.

abundance,v_gene,d_gene,j_gene,CDR3nt,CDR3aa
many,TRBV7-9,TRBD2,TRBJ2-3,TGTGCCAGCAGCCCACGACTAGCGGATACGCAGTATTTT,CASSPRLADTQYF
few,TRBV18,NA,TRBJ2-1,TGTGCCAGCTCACCAGGGGCAGGCTTGTACAATGAGCAGTTCTTC,CASSPGAGLYNEQFF
few,TRBV7-2,NA,TRBJ2-1,TGTGCCAGCAGCTTCACGACCCCGAATGAGCAGTTCTTC,CASSFTTPNEQFF
many,TRBV3-1,NA,TRBJ2-1,TGTGCCAGCAGCCAAGCATCAGGGCTCCCCTACAATGAGCAGTTCTTC,CASSQASGLPYNEQFF
many,TRBV5-1,NA,TRBJ1-5,TGCGCCAGCAGCTTGGAGGGTGGCAATCAGCCCCAGCATTTT,CASSLEGGNQPQHF
many,TRBV11-1,NA,TRBJ2-3,TGTGCCAGCAGCGCATCGGGAGCGAACACAGATACGCAGTATTTT,CASSASGANTDTQYF
few,TRBV27,NA,TRBJ1-2,TGTGCCAGCAGTCCCTCCGGTACGAATGGCTACACCTTC,CASSPSGTNGYTF
few,TRBV20-1,NA,TRBJ2-1,TGCAGTGCTAGAGAGTATTTACGGACCCGGTCTGAGCAGTTCTTC,CSAREYLRTRSEQFF
few,TRBV29-1,TRBD1,TRBJ2-5,TGCAGCGTTCAGGGGGCGCGGGGAGAGACCCAGTACTTC,CSVQGARGETQYF
many,TRBV10-3,NA,TRBJ2-7,TGTGCCATCAGCCAAAACCCGTTCTACGAGCAGTACTTC,CAISQNPFYEQYF
NA,TRBV18,NA,TRBJ1-5,TGTGCCAGCTCACGAGGGAACAGCGATCAGCCCCAGCATTTT,CASSRGNSDQPQHF
many,TRBV24-1,NA,TRBJ2-2,TGTGCCACCAGTGTCGGGACTCCCCCTGCGAACACCGGGGAGCTGTTTTTT,CATSVGTPPANTGELFF
many,TRBV7-2,TRBD1,TRBJ2-4,TGTGCCAGCGCAACGGTTAAGGGGGCCGGAAACATTCAGTACTTC,CASATVKGAGNIQYF
many,TRBV29-1,NA,TRBJ2-5,TGCAGCGTTGAGGATAGCGGACAAGAGACCCAGTACTTC,CSVEDSGQETQYF
many,TRBV4-3,NA,TRBJ2-3,TGCGCCAGCAGCCAAGATTTGGGGGGAGACACAGATACGCAGTATTTT,CASSQDLGGDTDTQYF
many,TRBV4-1,TRBD1,TRBJ2-3,TGCGCCAGCAGCCACCTGACAGGGGTTCCAGATACGCAGTATTTT,CASSHLTGVPDTQYF
few,TRBV20-1,NA,TRBJ1-1,TGCAGTGCTCCCTGGAACACTGAAGCTTTCTTT,CSAPWNTEAFF
NA,TRBV21-1,NA,TRBJ2-1,TGTGCCATGGGACAGGGGCCGTACAATGAGCAGTTCTTC,CAMGQGPYNEQFF
many,TRBV9,NA,TRBJ1-2,TGTGCCAGCAGCCTACCCAATTCGGATGGCTACACCTTC,CASSLPNSDGYTF
few,TRBV27,TRBD2,TRBJ2-7,TGTGCCAGCAGTTTTCTCAGGACTAGCGAAACCTACGAGCAGTACTTC,CASSFLRTSETYEQYF
NA,TRBV29-1,TRBD1,TRBJ2-2,TGCAGCGTCGAGGACCCGGGACAGGGAGACACCGGGGAGCTGTTTTTT,CSVEDPGQGDTGELFF
many,TRBV7-9,NA,TRBJ2-1,TGTGCCAGCAGCCCGCGGTCCTCGATCGGCTCCTACAATGAGCAGTTCTTC,CASSPRSSIGSYNEQFF
NA,TRBV6-1,NA,TRBJ2-3,TGTGCCAGCTCATGGGCGTCACACGGGGCAGATACGCAGTATTTT,CASSWASHGADTQYF
NA,TRBV7-9,TRBD1,TRBJ2-5,TGTGCCAGCAGCTTAGTGGGACAGGGGAGATGGCAAGAGACCCAGTACTTC,CASSLVGQGRWQETQYF
NA,TRBV10-3,TRBD2,TRBJ2-7,TGTGCCATCAGTTCACCTCCGGGGGGCGAGCAGTACTTC,CAISSPPGGEQYF
few,TRBV12-3/TRBV12-4,TRBD2,TRBJ2-5,TGTGCCAGCAGCCGGGGACTAGCTACCGAGACCCAGTACTTC,CASSRGLATETQYF
many,TRBV12-3/TRBV12-4,NA,TRBJ1-5,TGTGCCAGCAGTTTAAGGTACAGAAATCAGCCCCAGCATTTT,CASSLRYRNQPQHF
NA,TRBV4-1,NA,TRBJ1-1,TGCGCCAGCAGCCTTAGCCCCCCTACAGGGCCCGTCACTGAAGCTTTCTTT,CASSLSPPTGPVTEAFF
many,TRBV6-2/TRBV6-3,TRBD1,TRBJ2-7,TGTGCCAGCAGTAAAGGACAGGGATACGAGCAGTACTTC,CASSKGQGYEQYF
many,TRBV6-1,NA,TRBJ2-2,TGTGCCAGCAGACCGGTCGGTCCCGGGGAGCTGTTTTTT,CASRPVGPGELFF
NA,TRBV18,NA,TRBJ2-5,TGTGCCAGCTCACTAAGGGGCGGTCAGGGGACTACATCAGAGACCCAGTACTTC,CASSLRGGQGTTSETQYF
many,TRBV29-1,NA,TRBJ2-4,TGCAGCGTTGAAGATCCGGCAGGGAAGGGGAACATTCAGTACTTC,CSVEDPAGKGNIQYF
NA,TRBV7-9,TRBD2,TRBJ2-5,TGTGCCAGCAGCTTTAGAGGACTAGGGGAGACCCAGTACTTC,CASSFRGLGETQYF
few,TRBV29-1,NA,TRBJ2-5,TGCAGCGTGATACCAGCGGACAGGAGGGCCCAAGAGACCCAGTACTTC,CSVIPADRRAQETQYF
NA,TRBV6-4,NA,TRBJ1-1,TGTGCCAGCAGCGAAGAGCCCAACACTGAAGCTTTCTTT,CASSEEPNTEAFF
many,TRBV28,NA,TRBJ2-7,TGTGCCAGCAGGGGCAGGAGTTTCCACGAGCAGTACTTC,CASRGRSFHEQYF
NA,TRBV19,TRBD1,TRBJ2-3,TGTGCCAGTAGACCCGCAGTGGGACAGGGGTACACAGATACGCAGTATTTT,CASRPAVGQGYTDTQYF
many,TRBV5-1,NA,TRBJ2-1,TGCGCCAGCAGAGGAAAGGTTGAGTTCTTC,CASRGKVEFF
once,TRBV15,TRBD1,TRBJ1-5,TGTGCCACCAGCAGAGATCGGGACAGCCTCAATCAGCCCCAGCATTTT,CATSRDRDSLNQPQHF
few,TRBV24-1,NA,TRBJ2-1,TGTGCAACCCGGGCACCCGGGGGCAATGAGCAGTTCTTC,CATRAPGGNEQFF
many,TRBV9,TRBD1,TRBJ2-2,TGTGCCAGCAGCGTAGGACAGGGAAACACCGGGGAGCTGTTTTTT,CASSVGQGNTGELFF
few,TRBV5-1,TRBD2,TRBJ2-3,TGCGCCAGCAGCCATGGTTTAGGCGGGAGATTCGCAGATACGCAGTATTTT,CASSHGLGGRFADTQYF
NA,TRBV10-3,NA,TRBJ2-1,TGTGCCATCAGTGAGTTTACAGGCGCCTTGGACAATGAGCAGTTCTTC,CAISEFTGALDNEQFF
many,TRBV12-3/TRBV12-4,TRBD1,TRBJ2-5,TGTGCCAGCAGTTTAGGAGACAGGGGAGGTTTGGAGACCCAGTACTTC,CASSLGDRGGLETQYF
many,TRBV4-2,TRBD2,TRBJ2-7,TGTGCCAGCAGCCAAGGACTAGCGGGAGATATTTACGAGCAGTACTTC,CASSQGLAGDIYEQYF
NA,TRBV20-1,TRBD1,TRBJ2-5,TGCAGTGCTAGACTAGTGACCCTGACAGGGACGGAAGAGACCCAGTACTTC,CSARLVTLTGTEETQYF
few,TRBV12-3/TRBV12-4,NA,TRBJ2-5,TGTGCCAGCAGTTTACGGGCCAGGGTGTGGGAGACCCAGTACTTC,CASSLRARVWETQYF
NA,TRBV10-1,TRBD2,TRBJ2-1,TGCGCCAGCAGTGAGTCGACTCTCGGGAGGGCAGGCAATGAGCAGTTCTTC,CASSESTLGRAGNEQFF
few,TRBV7-6,TRBD1,TRBJ1-4,TGTGCCAGCAGCTCCTCACCAGGGGGCGAAAAACTGTTTTTT,CASSSSPGGEKLFF
many,TRBV6-2/TRBV6-3,NA,TRBJ2-7,TGTGCCAGCAGTTACGCGGGGACTTCCTACGAGCAGTACTTC,CASSYAGTSYEQYF
NA,TRBV6-2/TRBV6-3,TRBD2,TRBJ2-1,TGTGCCAGCATTCCGGCAGGACTAGTCTCAGGGAATGAGCAGTTCTTC,CASIPAGLVSGNEQFF
NA,TRBV28,TRBD2,TRBJ2-1,TGTGCCAGCAACTACCCTAGCGGGAGGGTGGATGAGCAGTTCTTC,CASNYPSGRVDEQFF
many,TRBV29-1,NA,TRBJ2-7,TGCAGCGTTAAGGCGGATCACCTTCTCTACGAGCAGTACTTC,CSVKADHLLYEQYF
many,TRBV5-5,NA,TRBJ2-3,TGTGCCAGCAGCCGAAGGACGGGCGATAGCACAGATACGCAGTATTTT,CASSRRTGDSTDTQYF